The 10 T cell receptor beta chains presented below share a single source sample, sequenced in a study of T cell responses to AZD1222 COVID-19 vaccine. The assay was immunoSEQ multiplex PCR, and TCRdb's table has in-frame clones only and misses some. The sample holds 150,000 to 200,000 clones, roughly nine tenths seen once. Sequences were derived from peripheral blood, sampled 28 days after the second AZD1222 dose. These TCRs come from an adult who received the AZD1222 COVID-19 vaccine.

The chain combines TRBV7-6 with TRBJ2-2, with unresolved D. The CDR3 spans 15 residues. Germline lookup yields CDR1 SGHVS and CDR2 FNYEAQ. The ends were cut back, 1 base at V and 3 bases at J, with 9 bases in the middle. CDR3 nucleotide sequence: TGTGCCAGCAGCTTAGGCCACAGCTACACCGGGGAGCTGTTTTTT. This encodes CASSLGHSYTGELFF.

This chain links TRBV27 with TRBJ2-7; no clear D. The CDR3 length is 15 residues. Germline lookup yields CDR1 MNHEY and CDR2 SMNVEV (reference sequence). V shed 2 bases and J shed 7 bases, with 18 bases lying between them. CDR3 sequence: CASSLGAGTPHEQYF. For the CDR3, the DNA is TGTGCCAGCAGTTTAGGCGCAGGCACCCCCCATGAGCAGTACTTC.

V usage is TRBV2 and J usage is TRBJ2-5, with 13 bases lining up with TRBD2. Trimming at V came to 7 bases and at J to 2 bases, leaving 10 bases not matched to a gene. Looked up from germline, CDR1 is SNHLY and CDR2 is FYNNEI. The CDR3 totals 17 residues. CDR3 protein: CASTPDLGLAGQETQYF. Written as DNA, the CDR3 is TGTGCCAGCACGCCCGACCTGGGACTAGCGGGACAAGAGACCCAGTACTTC.

The chain couples TRBV9 to TRBJ1-5; no reliable D call. Trimming took 0 bases from V and 1 from J, leaving 5 bases between them. This CDR3 is built from 14 residues. Germline V CDR1 and CDR2: SGDLS, YYNGEE. CDR3 loop: CASSVGNSNQPQHF. The CDR3, as DNA: TGTGCCAGCAGCGTAGGGAACAGCAATCAGCCCCAGCATTTT.

In this sample, this clone turned up once. This chain uses TRBV7-2 with TRBJ1-4, with 9 bases fitting TRBD1. Germline V lookup: CDR1 SGHTA, CDR2 FQGNSA. The CDR3 covers 14 residues. The V gene end was trimmed by 4 bases and the J gene end by 6 bases; junction bases not matched to a gene: 3. The CDR3 nucleotides read TGTGCCAGCAGCTCCCGGACAGGGGATGAAAAACTGTTTTTT. Encoded protein: CASSSRTGDEKLFF.

The CDR3 spells CASSPTGTPKGYTF. The CDR3 DNA reads as TGTGCCAGCAGCCCAACCGGGACACCTAAAGGCTACACCTTC. V usage is TRBV27 and J usage is TRBJ1-2; perhaps TRBD1 as D (6 bases). The CDR3 spans 14 residues. Germline V gene data show CDR1 as MNHEY and CDR2 as SMNVEV (reference sequence). V was cut by 6 bases and J by 8 bases, with 19 bases left in between.

J is TRBJ2-7 and V is TRBV6-6, with TRBD1 identical over 8 bases. The germline V gene encodes CDR1 MNHNY and CDR2 SVGAGI (reference sequence). V shed 6 bases, J shed 6 bases, and the junction held 16 bases outside the gene matches. CDR3 length: 16 amino acids. The CDR3 sequence is CASSDNIRTGFGEQYF. CDR3 coding DNA: TGTGCCAGCAGCGACAATATACGGACAGGGTTCGGCGAGCAGTACTTC.

The rearrangement links TRBV4-2 to TRBJ2-7; D is ambiguous. Germline-derived CDR1 and CDR2 are LGHNA and YNFKEQ. The CDR3 is made up of 14 amino acids. Between the trimmed V and J ends, which lost 1 base and 3 bases, there was a span of 10 bases. In DNA, the CDR3 is TGTGCCAGCAGCCAAGTGGCCGCCGACTACGAGCAGTACTTC. It specifies CASSQVAADYEQYF.

The chain links TRBV2 to TRBJ2-7; D is unclear. Germline V gene lookup returns CDR1 SNHLY and CDR2 FYNNEI. This CDR3 contains 14 residues. Deletions cut 7 bases from V and 2 bases from J, with 15 bases between. The CDR3 DNA follows: TGTGCCAGCACTGACACCCCCCAAGCCTACGAGCAGTACTTC. Protein product: CASTDTPQAYEQYF. The full variable domain, with the rest looked up from reference TRBV2 and TRBJ2-7, is EPEVTQTPSHQVTQMGQEVILRCVPISNHLYFYWYRQILGQKVEFLVSFYNNEISEKSEIFDDQFSVERPDGSNFTLKIRSTKLEDSAMYFCASTDTPQAYEQYFGPGTRLTVT.

This clone has a handful of counts. The rearrangement links TRBV27 to TRBJ2-7, with TRBD2 matching 9 bases. The CDR3 sequence is 14 residues long. Germline assignment: CDR1 MNHEY and CDR2 SMNVEV (reference sequence). Trimming took 5 bases from V and 4 from J; bases not matched to a gene: 6. The CDR3 loop reads CASSPGLAYYEQYF. The DNA for the CDR3 is TGTGCCAGCAGTCCGGGACTAGCTTATTACGAGCAGTACTTC.